This T cell receptor (beta chain) appears in the sequencing data of a study of blood T cell repertoires in COVID-19. Study-wide background: COVID-19 samples, acute and convalescent, were from the United States, Italy and Spain. Sources were T cells, B-cell-depleted T cells, or PBMCs; the material itself was cDNA or gDNA.

Germline loops: CDR1 SQVTM, CDR2 ANQGSEA. V lost 1 base and J lost 4; bases outside the gene matches: 4. The CDR3 is made up of 14 amino acids. Authors' processing steps: Nucleated cell counts were estimated from reference gene primer amplification. This table comes from immunoSEQ multiplex PCR, and its TCRdb copy is limited to in-frame clones, with some not included. The V and J calls and the clone size are those of that table, but D and trimming were determined from the DNA. The table includes over 130,000 clones, 80% to 85% detected once. This chain links TRBV29-1 with TRBJ2-3; TRBD1 matches at 8 bases. This receptor was taken from an elderly woman with acute or convalescent COVID-19. Source material: peripheral blood. For the CDR3, the DNA is TGCAGCGTTGAAGGGACAGGGATGGCAGATACGCAGTATTTT. This gives the protein CSVEGTGMADTQYF.